A selection of T cell receptor beta chains follows, all from one sample in a study of blood T cell repertoires in COVID-19. Some clones are missing from TCRdb's copy, which holds only in-frame ones; the method was immunoSEQ multiplex PCR. The sample includes under 300,000 clones, 75% to 90% seen only once; the top ten take 2% to 2.5%. Material for sequencing was PBMCs or T cells enriched from blood (not recorded which). Source of these receptors: a woman younger than 30 who had recovered from COVID-19. The CDR3 runs from the conserved cysteine through the conserved F or W. The D gene is left open where the match is weak. Not all rows give a size; the values are once, few, many and, for expanded clones, a class.

>16|TRBJ1-1|.|TRBV6-2/TRBV6-3|.
CAGSYTTGTMNTEAFF
TGTGCCGGCAGTTACACCACAGGGACCATGAACACTGAAGCTTTCTTT
>15|TRBJ1-6|TRBD1|TRBV9|.
CASSARQGVNSPLHF
TGTGCCAGCAGCGCCCGACAGGGGGTAAATTCACCCCTCCACTTT
>17|TRBJ1-2|.|TRBV27|.
CASSSNLGGLGHYGYTF
TGTGCCAGCAGTTCTAACCTCGGGGGGCTAGGGCACTATGGCTACACCTTC
>16|TRBJ2-3|.|TRBV9|.
CASSVDGALRTDTQYF
TGTGCCAGCAGCGTAGATGGAGCGTTACGCACAGATACGCAGTATTTT
>14|TRBJ1-1|.|TRBV7-9|many
CASSLMGAHTEAFF
TGTGCCAGCAGCTTAATGGGGGCCCACACTGAAGCTTTCTTT
>13|TRBJ2-1|.|TRBV2|.
CASNRFSYNEQFF
TGTGCCAGCAACAGGTTTAGCTACAATGAGCAGTTCTTC
>15|TRBJ1-5|TRBD1|TRBV19|.
CASSLRDSSNQPQHF
TGTGCCAGTAGTTTGCGGGACAGTAGCAATCAGCCCCAGCATTTT
>15|TRBJ2-7|TRBD1|TRBV20-1|.
CSATDRGRSTYEQYF
TGCAGTGCTACTGACAGGGGGCGTTCCACCTACGAGCAGTACTTC
>17|TRBJ2-5|TRBD2|TRBV4-2|.
CASSQASLAGGVETQYF
TGTGCCAGCAGCCAAGCCTCACTAGCGGGGGGGGTTGAGACCCAGTACTTC
>15|TRBJ1-4|TRBD1|TRBV5-5|once
CASSSGGRLLEKLFF
TGTGCCAGCAGCTCAGGGGGGCGACTGCTTGAAAAACTGTTTTTT
>15|TRBJ1-2|.|TRBV3-1/TRBV3-2|.
CASSPDWTGNYGYTF
TGTGCCAGCAGCCCGGACTGGACGGGGAACTATGGCTACACCTTC
>14|TRBJ2-7|TRBD2|TRBV2|.
CASSGERGTYEQYF
TGTGCCAGCAGTGGCGAGCGGGGGACCTACGAGCAGTACTTC
>15|TRBJ2-2|.|TRBV15|.
CATTMVGTPTGELFF
TGTGCCACCACAATGGTCGGGACACCCACCGGGGAGCTGTTTTTT
>16|TRBJ1-1|.|TRBV9|.
CASSVRGDNINTEAFF
TGTGCCAGCAGCGTAAGAGGGGACAATATTAACACTGAAGCTTTCTTT
>16|TRBJ2-5|TRBD2|TRBV9|once
CASSAATSGVGETQYF
TGTGCCAGCAGCGCAGCGACTAGCGGGGTTGGAGAGACCCAGTACTTC